This T cell receptor beta chain was captured in a study of regulatory T cells in long-lasting Graves disease. From germline, CDR1 is MNHNS and CDR2 SASEGT. V lost 6 bases and J lost 4, with 13 bases in between. The CDR3 contains 14 residues. The time point here: persistent/refractory GD, antithyroid drugs over 5 years with positive TRAb. PBMC RNA served as the TCR library source. Construction of TCR beta libraries relied on iRepertoire HTBI primers and on Arm-PCR targeting CDR3 regions. Using its own MiXCR run on the multiplex PCR reads, TCRdb lists one record per CDR3 protein. Of more than 650,000 distinct CDR3 sequences detected, 25% to 30% appear once; the ten largest clones hold about 40%. Overall study findings and caveats: TCR diversity was lower in persistent Graves' patients than in newly diagnosed ones.

This clonotype was picked up many times. Its specificity is unknown. This sequence originates from a female donor with Graves disease. J is TRBJ1-5 and V is TRBV6-1; D possibly corresponds to TRBD1 (5 bases). The material sequenced was peripheral blood mononuclear cells (PBMCs), taken when the disease was refractory, from a patient treated with antithyroid drugs. Here the CDR3 DNA reads TGTGCCAGCAGCAAATTGGACATTAATCAGCCCCAGCATTTT. Residues: CASSKLDINQPQHF.